Shown below are 2 T cell receptor beta chains from a single sample sequenced in a study of T cell responses to AZD1222 COVID-19 vaccine. Sequencing used immunoSEQ multiplex PCR; TCRdb keeps in-frame clones, though not all of them. Of about 42,000 clones listed, 80% to 85% are singletons. The source material was peripheral blood, sampled 28 days after the second AZD1222 dose. The receptor source for this set is an adult who received the AZD1222 COVID-19 vaccine.

V and J are TRBV13 and TRBJ2-5; D is perhaps TRBD2 (6 bases). This CDR3 has 13 amino acids. Trimming shortened V by 5 bases and J by 4 bases, and 11 bases separated the two germline ends. Germline CDR1 PRHDT, CDR2 FYEKMQ (reference sequence). The DNA for the CDR3 is TGTGCCAGCAGCCCACGGGGAGGAGAGACCCAGTACTTC. As protein: CASSPRGGETQYF.

This clone appeared once. The V call is TRBV11-3, the J call TRBJ2-2; tentative D call: TRBD2 (5 bases). The CDR3 consists of 13 residues. The germline V gene has CDR1 SGHNT and CDR2 YENEEA. Trimming stripped 5 bases from V and 6 bases from J, with 10 bases between. CDR3 protein: CASSPRAPGELFF. CDR3 nucleotides: TGTGCCAGCAGCCCGCGGGCCCCCGGGGAGCTGTTTTTT.